One and the same sample provided the 8 T cell receptor beta chains below, sequenced in a study of vaccination effects on CD4 cells after COVID-19. After expansion with viral peptide pools in the ViraFEST assay, antigen-specific CD4+ T cells were sequenced. The culture ran for 10 days, and then CD4+ T cells were isolated. Negative nucleocapsid antibody tests before and after vaccination confirmed no previous SARS-CoV-2 infection. Profiling relied on immunoSEQ multiplex PCR, and the TCRdb table lists in-frame clones only, not all of them. The table lists over 45,000 clones, under 70% of them singletons. For these TCRs, the target antigens are not known. The sequencing used CD4+ T cells from PBMCs cultured with SARS-CoV-2 spike peptides, collected before COVID-19 vaccination. Every receptor here comes from a human donor who received a COVID-19 vaccine.

The chain uses TRBV6-2 or TRBV6-3 and TRBJ2-5; D not certain. The CDR3 runs to 11 residues. V gave up 4 bases and J gave up 5 bases, with 5 bases separating them. Germline CDR1 and CDR2: MNHEY and SVGEGT. CDR3 coding DNA: TGTGCCAGCAGTTCTTGGGAGACCCAGTACTTC. Translation gives CASSSWETQYF.

The chain carries TRBV9 and TRBJ2-7; D may be TRBD2 (6 bases). Germline V CDR1 and CDR2: SGDLS, YYNGEE. The CDR3 length is 14 residues. V was trimmed by 2 bases and J by 0 bases, leaving 9 bases between them. Here the CDR3 DNA reads TGTGCCAGCAGCGTGGAGGGAAACTCCTACGAGCAGTACTTC. It specifies CASSVEGNSYEQYF.

V and J are TRBV6-5 and TRBJ1-2; D remains ambiguous. CDR1 is MNHEY and CDR2 is SVGAGI in the germline V gene. The CDR3 has 13 residues. V gave up 6 bases and J gave up 2 bases, with 10 bases separating them. For the CDR3, the DNA is TGTGCCAGCAGCTCCGCCCGCAACTATGGCTACACCTTC. This sequence encodes CASSSARNYGYTF.

CDR3 coding DNA: TGTGCCAGCAGTCCCGCGGAAGGGGCTGGAAACACCATATATTTT. As protein: CASSPAEGAGNTIYF. This chain links TRBV27 with TRBJ1-3, with TRBD1 as a possible D gene (5 bases). This CDR3 has 15 amino acids. V lost 5 bases, J lost 2 bases, and 13 bases lay in between. The germline CDR1 and CDR2 sequences are MNHEY and SMNVEV (reference sequence).

This clone came up a few times. The chain is built from TRBV10-3 and TRBJ1-2, with 7 bases lining up with TRBD1. J was trimmed by 8 bases and V by 6 bases; bases with no gene match: 18. This CDR3 is 16 amino acids long. The germline CDR1 and CDR2 sequences are ENHRY and SYGVKD. This CDR3 is CAIRHPLGTGARGYTF. The CDR3 DNA reads TGTGCCATCAGGCACCCCCTGGGCACAGGGGCTCGGGGCTACACCTTC.

This clone was counted between two and nine times. The rearrangement uses TRBV4-3 and TRBJ1-6; the D gene is possibly TRBD1 (5 bases). The CDR3 loop spans 16 amino acids. Germline V gives CDR1 LGHNA, CDR2 YSLEER. Trimming removed 3 bases at V and 9 bases at J, with 18 bases between. The CDR3 loop is CASSQRLRGLSSPLHF. CDR3 in DNA: TGCGCCAGCAGCCAGCGACTTCGGGGCCTTAGTTCACCCCTCCACTTT.

The genes are TRBV6-6 and TRBJ1-4, with D unclear. This CDR3 has 12 residues. Germline CDR1 is MNHNY and CDR2 is SVGAGI (reference sequence). V gave up 5 bases and J gave up 0 bases, with 1 base separating them. The CDR3 reads CASSPTNEKLFF. The CDR3 coding sequence is TGTGCCAGCAGTCCAACTAATGAAAAACTGTTTTTT.

The V call is TRBV6-4, the J call TRBJ1-1; 7 nucleotides align to TRBD1. Germline V gene data show CDR1 as MRHNA and CDR2 as SNTAGT. The CDR3 spans 13 residues. V dropped 5 bases and J dropped 5; count of bases not matched to a gene: 5. The CDR3 sequence: CASSSTGETEAFF. As DNA, the CDR3 is TGTGCCAGCAGTTCAACAGGGGAGACTGAAGCTTTCTTT.